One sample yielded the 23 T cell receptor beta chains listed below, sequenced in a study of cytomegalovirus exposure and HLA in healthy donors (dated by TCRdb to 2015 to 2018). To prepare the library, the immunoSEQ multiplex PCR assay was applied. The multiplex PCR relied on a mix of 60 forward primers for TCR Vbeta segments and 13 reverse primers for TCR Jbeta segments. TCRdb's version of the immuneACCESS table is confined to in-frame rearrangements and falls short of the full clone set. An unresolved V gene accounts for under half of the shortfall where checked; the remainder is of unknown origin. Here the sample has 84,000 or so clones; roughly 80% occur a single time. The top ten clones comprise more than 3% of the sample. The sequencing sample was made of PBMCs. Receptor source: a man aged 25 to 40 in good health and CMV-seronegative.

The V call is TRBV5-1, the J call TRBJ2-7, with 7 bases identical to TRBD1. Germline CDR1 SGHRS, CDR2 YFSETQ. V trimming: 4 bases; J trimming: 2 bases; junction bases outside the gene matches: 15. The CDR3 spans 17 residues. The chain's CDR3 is CASSPYGIGQVAYEQYF. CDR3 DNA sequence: TGCGCCAGCAGCCCCTATGGTATCGGACAGGTAGCCTACGAGCAGTACTTC.

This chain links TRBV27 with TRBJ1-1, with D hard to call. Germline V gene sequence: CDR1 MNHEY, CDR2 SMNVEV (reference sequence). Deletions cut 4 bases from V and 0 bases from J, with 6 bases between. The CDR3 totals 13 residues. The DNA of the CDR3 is TGTGCCAGCAGTTCGCGGATGAACACTGAAGCTTTCTTT. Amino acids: CASSSRMNTEAFF.

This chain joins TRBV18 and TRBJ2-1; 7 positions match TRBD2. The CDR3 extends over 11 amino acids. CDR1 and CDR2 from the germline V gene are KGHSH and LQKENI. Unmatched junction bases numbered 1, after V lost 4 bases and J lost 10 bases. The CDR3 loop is CASSLGLEQFF. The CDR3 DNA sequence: TGTGCCAGCTCACTGGGACTAGAGCAGTTCTTC.

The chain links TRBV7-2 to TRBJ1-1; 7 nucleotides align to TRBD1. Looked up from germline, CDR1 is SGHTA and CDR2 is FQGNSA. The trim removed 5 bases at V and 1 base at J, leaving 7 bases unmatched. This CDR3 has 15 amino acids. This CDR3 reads CASSRTGDWNTEAFF. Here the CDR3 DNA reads TGTGCCAGCAGCCGTACAGGGGACTGGAACACTGAAGCTTTCTTT.

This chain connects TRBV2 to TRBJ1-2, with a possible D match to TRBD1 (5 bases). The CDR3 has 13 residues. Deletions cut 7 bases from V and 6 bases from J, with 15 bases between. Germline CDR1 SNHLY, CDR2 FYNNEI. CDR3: CASTPRQGDGYTF. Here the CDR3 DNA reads TGTGCCAGCACCCCACGGCAGGGTGATGGCTACACCTTC.

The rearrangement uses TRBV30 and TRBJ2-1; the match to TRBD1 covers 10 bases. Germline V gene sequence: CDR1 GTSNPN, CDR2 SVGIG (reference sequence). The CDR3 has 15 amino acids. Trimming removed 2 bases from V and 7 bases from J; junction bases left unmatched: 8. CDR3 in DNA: TGTGCCTGGAGTCGACGGGACAGGGGATCTAATGAGCAGTTCTTC. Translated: CAWSRRDRGSNEQFF.

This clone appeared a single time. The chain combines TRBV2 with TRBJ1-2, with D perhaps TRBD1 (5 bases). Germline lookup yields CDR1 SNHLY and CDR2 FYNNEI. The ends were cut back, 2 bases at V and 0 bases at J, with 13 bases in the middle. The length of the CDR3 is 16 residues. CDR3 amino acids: CASSESRQSANYGYTF. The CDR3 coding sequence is TGTGCCAGCAGTGAATCCCGACAGTCAGCTAACTATGGCTACACCTTC.

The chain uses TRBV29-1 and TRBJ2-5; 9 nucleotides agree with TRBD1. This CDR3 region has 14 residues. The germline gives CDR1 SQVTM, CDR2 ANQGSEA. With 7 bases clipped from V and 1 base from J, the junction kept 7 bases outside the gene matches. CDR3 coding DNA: TGCAGCGGTATCCGGGACAGGGCCCAAGAGACCCAGTACTTC. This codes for CSGIRDRAQETQYF.

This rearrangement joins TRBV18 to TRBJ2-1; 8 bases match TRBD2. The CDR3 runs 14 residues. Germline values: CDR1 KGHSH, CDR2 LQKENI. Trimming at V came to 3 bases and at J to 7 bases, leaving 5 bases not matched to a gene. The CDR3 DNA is TGTGCCAGCTCACCGGGACTAGGAGAGAATGAGCAGTTCTTC. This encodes CASSPGLGENEQFF.

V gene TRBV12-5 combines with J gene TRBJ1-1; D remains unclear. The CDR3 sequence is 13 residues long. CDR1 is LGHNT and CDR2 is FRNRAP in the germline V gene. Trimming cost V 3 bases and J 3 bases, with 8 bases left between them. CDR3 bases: TGTGCTAGTGGTTTCGGAGCAGACACTGAAGCTTTCTTT. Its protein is CASGFGADTEAFF.

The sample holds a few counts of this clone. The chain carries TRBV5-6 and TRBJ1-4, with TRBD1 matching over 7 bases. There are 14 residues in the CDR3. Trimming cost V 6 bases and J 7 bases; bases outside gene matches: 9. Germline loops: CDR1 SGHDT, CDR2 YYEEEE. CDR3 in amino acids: CASTTRGLAEKLFF. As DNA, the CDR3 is TGTGCCAGCACCACCAGGGGGTTGGCTGAAAAACTGTTTTTT. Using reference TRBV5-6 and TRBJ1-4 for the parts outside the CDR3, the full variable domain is DAGVTQSPTHLIKTRGQQVTLRCSPKSGHDTVSWYQQALGQGPQFIFQYYEEEERQRGNFPDRFSGHQFPNYSSELNVNALLLGDSALYLCASTTRGLAEKLFFGSGTQLSVL.

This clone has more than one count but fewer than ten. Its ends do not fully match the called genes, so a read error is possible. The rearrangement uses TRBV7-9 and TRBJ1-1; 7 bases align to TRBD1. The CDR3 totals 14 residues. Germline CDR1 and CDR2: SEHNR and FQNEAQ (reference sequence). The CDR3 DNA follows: TGTTCCAGCAGCCAGTGGACAGGACTCACTGAAGCTTTCTTT. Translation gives CSSSQWTGLTEAFF.

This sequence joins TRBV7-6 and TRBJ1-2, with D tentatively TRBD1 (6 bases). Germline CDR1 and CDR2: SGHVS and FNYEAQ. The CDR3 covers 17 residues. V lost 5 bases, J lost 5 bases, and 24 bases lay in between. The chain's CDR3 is CASSQISGTQRDYGYTF. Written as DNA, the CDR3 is TGTGCCAGCAGCCAAATATCGGGGACACAAAGGGATTATGGCTACACCTTC.

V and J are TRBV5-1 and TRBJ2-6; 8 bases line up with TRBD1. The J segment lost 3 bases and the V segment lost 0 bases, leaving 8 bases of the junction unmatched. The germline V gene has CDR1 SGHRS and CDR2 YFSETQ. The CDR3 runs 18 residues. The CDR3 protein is CASSLVLRGQGGANVLTF. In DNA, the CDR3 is TGCGCCAGCAGCTTGGTGCTCAGGGGGCAGGGTGGGGCCAACGTCCTGACTTTC.

CDR3 DNA sequence: TGTGCCAGCAGTGAACGGGGGGAGGCCCGCAATCAGCCCCAGCATTTT. As protein: CASSERGEARNQPQHF. The rearrangement uses TRBV6-1 and TRBJ1-5, with a tentative D call TRBD1 (5 bases). The CDR3 consists of 16 residues. V dropped 2 bases and J dropped 2 bases, with 13 bases sitting between them. From germline, CDR1 is MNHNS and CDR2 SASEGT.

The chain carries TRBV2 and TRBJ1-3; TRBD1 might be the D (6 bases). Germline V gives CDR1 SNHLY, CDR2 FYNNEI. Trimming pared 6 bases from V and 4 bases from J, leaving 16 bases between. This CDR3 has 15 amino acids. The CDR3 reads CASSVIQGTGNTIYF. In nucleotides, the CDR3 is TGTGCCAGCAGCGTCATACAGGGTACAGGAAACACCATATATTTT.

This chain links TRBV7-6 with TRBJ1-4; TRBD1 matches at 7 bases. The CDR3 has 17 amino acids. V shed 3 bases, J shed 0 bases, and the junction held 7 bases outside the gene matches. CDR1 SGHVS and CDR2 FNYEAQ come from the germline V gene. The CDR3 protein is CASSLTVTGATNEKLFF. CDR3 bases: TGTGCCAGCAGCTTGACCGTAACAGGGGCAACTAATGAAAAACTGTTTTTT.

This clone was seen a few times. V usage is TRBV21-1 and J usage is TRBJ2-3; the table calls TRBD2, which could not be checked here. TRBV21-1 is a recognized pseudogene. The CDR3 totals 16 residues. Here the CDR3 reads CASSLKDYCRTDTQYF. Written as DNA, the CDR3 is TGTGCCAGCAGCCTAAAGGACTACTGTCGCACAGATACGCAGTATTTT.

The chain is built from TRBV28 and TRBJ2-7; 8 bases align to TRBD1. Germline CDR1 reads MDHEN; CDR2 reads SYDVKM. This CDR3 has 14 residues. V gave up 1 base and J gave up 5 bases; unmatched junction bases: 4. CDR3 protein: CASSLYPDRDEQYF. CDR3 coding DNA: TGTGCCAGCAGTTTATACCCGGACAGGGACGAGCAGTACTTC.

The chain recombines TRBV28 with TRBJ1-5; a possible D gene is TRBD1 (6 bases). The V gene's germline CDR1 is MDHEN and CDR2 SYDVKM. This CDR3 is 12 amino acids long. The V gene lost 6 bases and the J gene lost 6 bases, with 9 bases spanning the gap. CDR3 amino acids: CASRTGFQPQHF. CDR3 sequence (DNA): TGTGCCAGCAGAACAGGGTTTCAGCCCCAGCATTTT.

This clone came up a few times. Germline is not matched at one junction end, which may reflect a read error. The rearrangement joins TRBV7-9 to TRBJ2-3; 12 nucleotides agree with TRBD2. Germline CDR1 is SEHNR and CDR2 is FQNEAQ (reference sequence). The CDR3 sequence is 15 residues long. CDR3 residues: CASSLAGGFGDTQYF. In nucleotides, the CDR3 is TGTGCCAGCAGCCTAGCGGGAGGGTTTGGTGATACGCAGTATTTT.

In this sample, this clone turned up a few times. The CDR3 DNA follows: TGTGCCAGCAGTAGGGGGGGTATGACTGAAGCTTTCTTT. Residues: CASSRGGMTEAFF. This chain joins TRBV6-5 and TRBJ1-1, with D possibly matching TRBD1 (6 bases). CDR1 and CDR2 (germline): MNHEY, SVGAGI. The CDR3 is 13 amino acids. Trimming left V 5 bases short and J 5 bases short, with 12 bases between.

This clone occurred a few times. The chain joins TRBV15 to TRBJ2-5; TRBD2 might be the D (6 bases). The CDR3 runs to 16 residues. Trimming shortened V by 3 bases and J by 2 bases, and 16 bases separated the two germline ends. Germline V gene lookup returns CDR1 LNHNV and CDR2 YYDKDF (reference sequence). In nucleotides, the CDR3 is TGTGCCACCAGCAGGTGGGACTTTCAGTCTCAAGAGACCCAGTACTTC. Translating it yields CATSRWDFQSQETQYF.